This is a list of T cell receptor beta chains from one sample in a study of OX40 agonist ivuxolimab in advanced cancers. Produced via immunoSEQ multiplex PCR; TCRdb's table is partial and in-frame only. The sample includes roughly 20,000 clones, 80% to 90% seen only once; the top ten take about 20%. The sample was CD4+ or CD8+ T cells sorted from blood, taken in a trial of the OX40 agonist ivuxolimab. Receptors were obtained from an adult with an advanced solid tumor such as melanoma, head and neck, liver or kidney cancer. The CDR3 runs from the conserved cysteine through the conserved F or W. The D gene is left open where the match is weak. Size values are once, few and many counts, or a class for expanded clones, and some rows have none.

>TRBJ2-7|NA|TRBD1|TRBV27
CASSLGQGREQYF
TGTGCCAGCAGTCTGGGACAGGGACGAGAGCAGTACTTC
>TRBJ2-1|NA|TRBD2|TRBV15
CATSRGDSSGSSYNEQFF
TGTGCCACCAGCAGAGGGGATTCTAGCGGAAGCTCCTACAATGAGCAGTTCTTC
>TRBJ1-6|NA|NA|TRBV10-3
CAISEDGGPNSPLHF
TGTGCCATCAGTGAGGATGGGGGCCCTAATTCACCCCTCCACTTT
>TRBJ2-1|NA|TRBD2|TRBV6-5
CASSYSAGEFYNEQFF
TGTGCCAGCAGTTACTCGGCGGGAGAATTTTACAATGAGCAGTTCTTC
>TRBJ1-1|NA|NA|TRBV21-1
CASSKLEQEESTEAFF
TGTGCCAGCAGCAAATTGGAGCAGGAGGAGAGCACTGAAGCTTTCTTT
>TRBJ2-1|NA|TRBD1|TRBV6-4
CASSGGDRAFYNEQFF
TGTGCCAGCAGTGGGGGAGACAGGGCGTTTTACAATGAGCAGTTCTTC
>TRBJ2-3|few|TRBD2|TRBV6-4
CASSDSPAGGPDTQYF
TGTGCCAGCAGTGACTCGCCAGCGGGGGGGCCAGATACGCAGTATTTT
>TRBJ2-5|NA|NA|TRBV11-2
CASSPPAALGETQYF
TGTGCCAGCAGCCCCCCCGCAGCCTTGGGAGAGACCCAGTACTTC
>TRBJ1-2|NA|TRBD1|TRBV28
CASSPMGTGSYGYTF
TGTGCCAGCAGTCCTATGGGGACAGGGAGCTATGGCTACACCTTC
>TRBJ2-7|NA|TRBD2|TRBV4-2
CASSQDIAGGDEQYF
TGTGCCAGCAGCCAAGATATAGCGGGAGGGGACGAGCAGTACTTC
>TRBJ1-2|few|NA|TRBV16
CASSQEGGGYTF
TGTGCCAGCAGCCAAGAGGGAGGTGGCTACACCTTC
>TRBJ2-1|NA|TRBD2|TRBV29-1
CSVEGASGETEQFF
TGCAGCGTTGAAGGGGCTAGCGGGGAAACGGAGCAGTTCTTC
>TRBJ2-1|once|NA|TRBV4-1
CASRGNEQFF
TGCGCCAGCCGGGGGAACGAGCAGTTCTTC
>TRBJ2-7|NA|TRBD1|TRBV27
CASSLRYRGNYEQYF
TGTGCCAGCAGTTTGAGGTACAGGGGAAACTACGAGCAGTACTTC
>TRBJ2-7|NA|TRBD2|TRBV28
CASSLRGTSGNYEQYF
TGTGCCAGCAGTTTAAGGGGGACTAGCGGGAACTACGAGCAGTACTTC
>TRBJ2-2|NA|NA|TRBV27
CATLGLGNTGGELFF
TGTGCCACCCTGGGGTTAGGCAACACGGGCGGGGAGCTGTTTTTT
>TRBJ1-3|many|NA|TRBV7-2
CASSLENTIYF
TGTGCCAGCAGCTTAGAGAACACCATATATTTT
>TRBJ1-2|NA|TRBD1|TRBV27
CASSFQGAANYGYTF
TGTGCCAGCAGTTTCCAGGGGGCCGCTAACTATGGCTACACCTTC
>TRBJ2-7|NA|NA|TRBV6-1
CASSWTDYEQYF
TGTGCCAGCAGCTGGACGGACTACGAGCAGTACTTC
>TRBJ1-2|NA|NA|TRBV4-1
CASSQGLGVLAAGYTF
TGCGCCAGCAGCCAAGGTTTGGGGGTACTTGCCGCTGGCTACACCTTC
>TRBJ1-5|NA|NA|TRBV19
CASSLGGATGQPQHF
TGTGCCAGTAGCCTGGGGGGGGCGACGGGTCAGCCCCAGCATTTT
>TRBJ1-4|NA|TRBD1|TRBV6-5
CASSGPGQKNEKLFF
TGTGCCAGCAGTGGACCGGGACAGAAGAATGAAAAACTGTTTTTT
>TRBJ2-7|NA|NA|TRBV27
CASSLGGPGGAYEQYF
TGTGCCAGCAGTTTAGGGGGCCCCGGCGGCGCCTACGAGCAGTACTTC
>TRBJ2-2|NA|NA|TRBV29-1
CSVEQIGTGELFF
TGCAGCGTTGAACAGATTGGCACCGGGGAGCTGTTTTTT
>TRBJ2-1|NA|TRBD2|TRBV14
CASSRNSGMGLAGNEQFF
TGTGCCAGCAGCCGTAATAGCGGAATGGGACTAGCGGGGAATGAGCAGTTCTTC
>TRBJ1-4|NA|TRBD1|TRBV6-5
CASRTGGAKEKLFF
TGTGCCAGCAGGACAGGGGGCGCAAAAGAAAAACTGTTTTTT
>TRBJ2-3|NA|TRBD2|TRBV11-3
CASSTSGSTDTQYF
TGTGCCAGCAGCACAAGCGGGAGTACAGATACGCAGTATTTT
>TRBJ1-4|medium-sized|TRBD1|TRBV4-2
CASSQVAGTGAEKLFF
TGTGCCAGCAGCCAAGTTGCCGGGACAGGGGCCGAAAAACTGTTTTTT
>TRBJ2-6|NA|NA|TRBV19
CASSIWYSGANVLTF
TGTGCCAGTAGTATCTGGTACTCTGGGGCCAACGTCCTGACTTTC
>TRBJ2-7|NA|NA|TRBV5-1
CASSLEPARFYEQYF
TGCGCCAGCAGCTTGGAACCAGCGCGGTTCTACGAGCAGTACTTC
>TRBJ2-5|once|TRBD2|TRBV6-1
CASSPLAGLQETQYF
TGTGCCAGCAGCCCCCTAGCGGGACTTCAAGAGACCCAGTACTTC
>TRBJ2-1|NA|NA|TRBV11-2
CASSLVPGVGWDEQFF
TGTGCCAGCAGCTTAGTTCCGGGAGTCGGATGGGATGAGCAGTTCTTC
>TRBJ1-6|NA|NA|TRBV27
CASSLGQGTYNSPLHF
TGTGCCAGTTCTCTCGGGCAGGGCACATATAATTCACCCCTCCACTTT
>TRBJ1-2|NA|NA|TRBV10-3
CAISESTVNYGYTF
TGTGCCATCAGTGAGTCGACAGTCAACTATGGCTACACCTTC
>TRBJ1-6|NA|NA|TRBV4-1
CASSQERVGGYNSPLHF
TGCGCCAGCAGCCAAGAAAGGGTGGGGGGATATAATTCACCCCTCCACTTT
>TRBJ1-4|NA|NA|TRBV11-2
CASSPRQVATNEKLFF
TGTGCCAGCAGCCCGAGACAGGTTGCAACTAATGAAAAACTGTTTTTT
>TRBJ1-1|NA|NA|TRBV10-2
CASSETLGENTEAFF
TGCGCCAGCAGTGAGACGTTGGGAGAGAACACTGAAGCTTTCTTT
>TRBJ1-1|NA|NA|TRBV28
CASSLDSLNTEAFF
TGTGCCAGCAGTTTAGACAGTTTGAACACTGAAGCTTTCTTT
>TRBJ2-1|few|TRBD1|TRBV11-3
CASSLGGQVYEQFF
TGTGCCAGCAGCTTAGGGGGACAGGTTTATGAGCAGTTCTTC
>TRBJ2-7|NA|NA|TRBV4-1
CASSQVVDYEQYF
TGCGCCAGCAGCCAAGTCGTAGACTACGAGCAGTACTTC
>TRBJ2-1|few|TRBD2|TRBV7-2
CASSSGLAGAPSNEQFF
TGTGCCAGCAGCTCGGGACTAGCGGGAGCCCCGTCCAATGAGCAGTTCTTC
>TRBJ2-3|NA|NA|TRBV27
CASSPARRVPFESTDTQYF
TGTGCCAGCAGTCCAGCCAGAAGGGTACCTTTCGAGAGCACAGATACGCAGTATTTT
>TRBJ1-1|NA|NA|TRBV6-6
CASGAGMNTEAFF
TGTGCCAGTGGGGCGGGGATGAACACTGAAGCTTTCTTT